The sequence of this T cell receptor beta chain was determined in a study of human T cells and chemical hapten exposure. Across the study: Sensitization involved placing 2% DPC onto an approximately 2 cm by approximately 2 cm region of upper inner arm skin.

Individual cDNA molecules in this library carried unique molecular identifiers. In the source study's methods: Per-sample TCR counts ranged from roughly 20,000 to 750,000, median about 90,000. TCRdb ran MiXCR on the RACE reads and lists one entry per CDR3 protein. Clone size and V and J calls follow TCRdb, not the original study. The sample yields about 40,000 distinct CDR3 sequences, approximately 3.4% seen once. V lost 3 bases and J lost 2, with 12 bases in between. In germline, CDR1 is LGHDT, CDR2 YNNKEL (reference sequence). This CDR3 region has 15 residues. Time point described: patch test 2, 6 weeks after DPC sensitization. The treatment was: therapeutic diphenylcyclopropenone sensitization with weekly scalp DPC. This clonotype was seen many times.

The chain recombines TRBV3-1 with TRBJ2-3; D possibly corresponds to TRBD2 (6 bases). The receptor comes from a man aged 40-49 years with alopecia areata. Some clones in this sample may be carry-over from other donors' samples. The sample was whole blood, taken in connection with sensitization to the hapten diphenylcyclopropenone (DPC). CDR3 protein: CASSQQRAFTDTQYF. The DNA for the CDR3 is TGTGCCAGCAGCCAGCAGCGGGCATTCACAGATACGCAGTATTTT.